In this sample, the clone carrying this T cell receptor beta chain turned up a few times. Its antigen is still unknown. This sample is part of a study of T cell responses to AZD1222 COVID-19 vaccine. Study-wide points: The reported proportion of spike-specific TCRs targeting unmutated variant regions was nearly half. Repertoires were obtained solely post-peak T cell response. Among those given AZD1222, only five or six were seropositive at baseline. There were mostly white British donors and more females than males, and clonal diversity was possibly underestimated.

The protocol was immunoSEQ multiplex PCR, while the TCRdb copy is restricted to in-frame clones and leaves out a portion. The sample has 200,000 to 250,000 clones; about 93% are singletons. Sequencing used peripheral blood, obtained on day 0 of MenACWY control vaccination. This TCR derives from an adult in good health.

The CDR3 is CASSPSGHHYEQYF. The CDR3 DNA follows: TGTGCCAGCTCACCCAGTGGCCACCACTACGAGCAGTACTTC. The V and J genes are TRBV18 and TRBJ2-7, with D unresolved. This CDR3 region has 14 residues. Germline CDR1 KGHSH, CDR2 LQKENI. The V gene lost 3 bases and the J gene lost 3 bases, with 12 bases spanning the gap.